A single sample gave rise to the 12 T cell receptor beta chains below, sequenced in a study of T cell responses to AZD1222 COVID-19 vaccine. Clones were sequenced by immunoSEQ multiplex PCR, and TCRdb holds only the in-frame ones, with some missing. In the table there are 75,000 to 90,000 clones, 70% to 90% of which are singletons. The sample here was peripheral blood, taken 28 days after the second AZD1222 dose. The source of these receptors is an adult who received the AZD1222 COVID-19 vaccine.

The chain carries TRBV3-1 (or the pseudogene TRBV3-2) and TRBJ1-6; 8 nucleotides line up with TRBD1. Looked up from germline, CDR1 is LGHDT and CDR2 is YNNKEL (reference sequence). The CDR3 runs to 16 residues. The V segment lost 4 bases and the J segment 7 bases; nucleotides outside the gene matches: 9. The CDR3 loop is CASSLGSGTGNSPLHF. CDR3 sequence (DNA): TGTGCCAGCAGCCTCGGTAGCGGGACAGGAAATTCACCCCTCCACTTT.

J is TRBJ1-5 and V is TRBV6-2 or TRBV6-3, with 8 bases that match TRBD1. CDR1 MNHEY and CDR2 SVGEGT come from the germline V gene. The CDR3 is 18 residues long. V lost 4 bases and J lost 0; bases outside the gene matches: 11. This chain's CDR3 is CASSLRRDRTTSNQPQHF. The DNA of the CDR3 is TGTGCCAGCAGTTTACGCCGGGACAGGACGACTAGCAATCAGCCCCAGCATTTT.

The rearrangement joins TRBV28 to TRBJ1-1; D gene unclear. The CDR3 is 13 amino acids. Germline V gene lookup returns CDR1 MDHEN and CDR2 SYDVKM. V gave up 3 bases and J gave up 0 bases, with 5 bases separating them. The CDR3 DNA follows: TGTGCCAGCAGTTTCAACTTGAACACTGAAGCTTTCTTT. This sequence encodes CASSFNLNTEAFF.

V usage is TRBV19 and J usage is TRBJ2-2; 7 positions match TRBD1. Losses at the gene ends were 9 bases for V and 0 bases for J; bases not matched to a gene: 4. The germline V gene has CDR1 LNHDA and CDR2 SQIVND (reference sequence). This CDR3 comprises 14 residues. This chain's CDR3 is CASRQGANTGELFF. CDR3 sequence (DNA): TGTGCCAGCAGACAGGGCGCGAACACCGGGGAGCTGTTTTTT. The complete variable domain, with remaining parts taken from reference TRBV19 and TRBJ2-2, reads DGGITQSPKYLFRKEGQNVTLSCEQNLNHDAMYWYRQDPGQGLRLIYYSQIVNDFQKGDIAEGYSVSREKKESFPLTVTSAQKNPTAFYLCASRQGANTGELFFGEGSRLTVL.

This chain uses TRBV29-1 with TRBJ1-2, with TRBD1 identical over 7 bases. CDR3 length: 11 amino acids. The V segment lost 7 bases and the J segment 8 bases; nucleotides outside the gene matches: 7. The V gene's germline CDR1 is SQVTM and CDR2 ANQGSEA. The CDR3 loop is CSDTTGSGYTF. The CDR3 DNA reads TGCAGCGATACGACAGGGAGCGGCTACACCTTC.

The V and J genes are TRBV27 and TRBJ1-2; D ambiguous. This CDR3 is 12 amino acids long. Germline V gene lookup returns CDR1 MNHEY and CDR2 SMNVEV (reference sequence). V lost 7 bases to trimming and J lost 2 bases, with 8 bases between them. In DNA form, the CDR3 reads TGTGCCAGCATTATGTCGAACTATGGCTACACCTTC. This gives the protein CASIMSNYGYTF.

V and J are TRBV28 and TRBJ2-7; 11 bases match TRBD1. The CDR3 covers 14 residues. V trimming: 3 bases; J trimming: 7 bases; junction bases outside the gene matches: 5. Germline V gives CDR1 MDHEN, CDR2 SYDVKM. CDR3 nucleotides: TGTGCCAGCAGTTTCGGACAGGGGGCGCGGGAGCAGTACTTC. It yields the protein CASSFGQGAREQYF.

In DNA form, the CDR3 reads TGTGCCACCAGTGATCCGGGCCCCAGGGGAGAGGGTCAGCCCCAGCATTTT. Protein: CATSDPGPRGEGQPQHF. The chain couples TRBV24-1 to TRBJ1-5; D might be TRBD1 (6 bases). The CDR3 is made up of 17 amino acids. Germline CDR1 reads KGHDR; CDR2 reads SFDVKD. V shed 3 bases and J shed 6 bases, with 20 bases lying between them.

The chain joins TRBV11-1 to TRBJ2-7; TRBD2 is a possible D gene (5 bases). This CDR3 spans 15 amino acids. Germline CDR1 is SGHAT and CDR2 is FQDESV (reference sequence). Trimming cost V 2 bases and J 0 bases, with 11 bases left between them. The CDR3 sequence is CASSLRESPSYEQYF. CDR3 bases: TGTGCCAGCAGCTTAAGGGAGTCCCCCTCCTACGAGCAGTACTTC. Full variable domain (remainder filled in from reference TRBV11-1 and TRBJ2-7): EAEVAQSPRYKITEKSQAVAFWCDPISGHATLYWYRQILGQGPELLVQFQDESVVDDSQLPKDRFSAERLKGVDSTLKIQPAELGDSAMYLCASSLRESPSYEQYFGPGTRLTVT.

The genes are TRBV11-1 and TRBJ2-1; no reliable D call. The CDR3 extends over 12 amino acids. V was trimmed by 1 base and J by 4 bases, leaving 2 bases between them. CDR1 and CDR2 from the germline V gene are SGHAT and FQDESV (reference sequence). The CDR3 region has the DNA TGTGCCAGCAGCTTAGGATACAATGAGCAGTTCTTC. As protein: CASSLGYNEQFF.

The chain recombines TRBV6-5 with TRBJ1-4; D gene unclear. V gave up 7 bases and J gave up 7 bases, with 10 bases separating them. Per the germline V gene, CDR1 is MNHEY and CDR2 is SVGAGI. CDR3 length: 12 amino acids. CDR3 sequence: CASNREGEKLFF. The CDR3 DNA reads as TGTGCCAGCAACCGGGAGGGTGAAAAACTGTTTTTT.

This rearrangement joins TRBV7-9 to TRBJ2-7, with TRBD1 matching over 7 bases. CDR3 size: 15 residues. Unmatched junction bases numbered 11, after V lost 4 bases and J lost 5 bases. CDR1 and CDR2 (germline): SEHNR, FQNEAQ (reference sequence). CDR3 loop: CASSSPSRTGDEQYF. DNA for the CDR3: TGTGCCAGCAGCTCACCTTCCCGAACAGGGGACGAGCAGTACTTC.